This TCR beta chain was recovered during a study of spatial heterogeneity in lung cancer. Points from the study as a whole: Tumors with more nonsynonymous mutations had more expanded intratumoral alpha and beta TCRs.

The time point here: sample taken at primary tumor resection. By share, this clonotype counts as medium-sized. No antigen is known for it. The library was prepared for alpha chains; this beta chain is a stray read, so its frequency means little. TCRdb redid the calling of the 5' RACE reads with MiXCR, one entry per CDR3 protein. The data show approximately 2,800 distinct CDR3 sequences, with 11% seen just once and roughly 12% held by the top ten. The TCR comes from a male donor with early-stage non-small cell lung cancer. The input for sequencing was lung tumor tissue, taken at surgery.

CDR3 sequence reads: CASSQDGSTDTQYF. CDR3 in DNA: TGCGCCAGCAGCCAAGACGGTAGCACAGATACGCAGTATTTT. The gene calls are TRBV4-1 and TRBJ2-3; no firm D call. Germline loops: CDR1 MGHRA, CDR2 YSYEKL. This CDR3 comprises 14 residues. The V end lost 0 bases, the J end lost 0 bases, and 4 bases lay between the germline ends.